This T cell receptor (beta chain) was captured by sequencing in a study of cytomegalovirus exposure and HLA in healthy donors (dated by TCRdb to between 2016 and 2019). In terms of the full investigation: According to an earlier analysis of a few hundred of the donors, 150 million to 200 million T cells yielded 117 million unique TCR beta sequences and around 300 Gb of sequence data. The study used immunosequencing to profile the T cell repertoires of around 600 subjects and linked those repertoires to cytomegalovirus serostatus. To predict cytomegalovirus infection status, the study brought together high-throughput TCR immunosequencing, statistical association of individual TCRs with disease status, and machine learning. Among some 400 genotyped donors of the cohort, an average of roughly 240,000 unique TCR beta nucleotide sequences were sequenced per donor, roughly 20% of them non-productive. To study patterns of TCR occurrence, a later analysis re-analyzed previously published TCR beta repertoires from around 660 donors and added high-resolution HLA genotyping. A handful of DR-DQ haplotypes were handled as single units for association and clustering because linkage in the cohort was strong. The number of donors typed differed by locus, with about 629-630 for A, B, C, DRB1 and DQB1, about 500 for DQA1, about 610 for DPA1, and some 470 for DPB1. A separate validation cohort of 100 to 150 different subjects was used in addition to the roughly 620-subject first cohort. The study aimed to test whether cataloging public T cell receptors could reveal signatures of past pathogen exposure. An early release that covered approximately 600 HLA-typed donors contained around 300 gigabases of sequencing data and tens of millions of unique TCR sequences. Class I and class II HLA loci were covered by the typing at four-digit resolution. All discovery cohort repertoires had been generated using a single sequencing platform. A later genetic analysis took genome-wide SNP genotypes for about 55% of the 666 donors and used that subset as a discovery cohort. Donor age, sex, ethnicity and CMV serostatus were collected together with the repertoire data. Of the roughly 400 genotyped donors, 65% to 90% were placed in the genetic ancestry cluster associated with self-reported Caucasian donors. To decide whether each TCR beta V gene segment behaved as functional or pseudogenic, an earlier analysis of some 570 of the donors relied on high-throughput TCR beta sequencing. Rather than using new phenotypic data, the later analysis identified candidate immune exposures from TCR beta sequences and from how often those sequences occurred across donors.

In the germline V gene, CDR1 corresponds to SGHAT and CDR2 to FQNNGV. Its CDR3 holds 15 amino acids, cysteine through phenylalanine. Only CDR3 DNA remains: 45 bases, in frame from the first base. Trimming takes 0 bases from V and 6 bases from J, and the germline ends sit 14 bases apart. Summary of the overall study and its limitations: In the study, approximately 160 TCR beta chains were listed as associated with cytomegalovirus. When HLA alleles, especially DR and DQ, strongly co-occurred, TCR associations were difficult to assign to individual alleles. Most TCR sequences were seen in very few donors, while some public TCRs were found in many individuals. A later genetic analysis associated a missense DCLRE1C variant with V-gene and J-gene trimming of TCR beta chains, and an independent cohort replicated the association. According to a later analysis, TCR association rates differed among HLA loci, with DRB1 alleles showing the most associated TCRs and HLA-C alleles showing the fewest. It was suggested by the authors that the approach could potentially be generalized to other disease states and immunological phenotypes. This cohort had only TCR beta chains sequenced, and the lack of alpha or paired-chain data limited which features could be detected. In a later analysis, most CMV-associated TCR beta chains were found to appear HLA-restricted, with HLA associations seemingly driven largely by CMV exposure. Compared with equally common non-associated chains, HLA-associated TCR beta chains in a later analysis were more clonally expanded and had lower generation probabilities. Because HLA typing was unavailable for some donors at each locus, only the typed subset was used in association tests. The classifier was reported to diagnose cytomegalovirus status with high specificity and sensitivity in both the original cohort and the validation cohort. A later analysis reported that several top co-occurrence clusters appeared linked to parvovirus B19, influenza, CMV and Epstein-Barr virus. The earlier analysis of 587 of the donors excluded fewer than 20 rarely observed V segments, including chromosome 9 orphons, because counts were too low. At a false discovery rate of 0.05, a later analysis linked around 15,000 TCR beta sequences to specific HLA alleles. In vitro tests confirmed that three of the cytomegalovirus-associated TCR beta chains recognize cytomegalovirus antigens. CMV serostatus was the only immune exposure information available for the cohort. The 87-base-pair reads could not distinguish some IMGT-functional V segments, including TRBV6-2 and TRBV6-3, so those segments were excluded. A further reported finding was that TCR beta sequences accurately predicted the HLA-A and HLA-B alleles for most subjects in the first cohort. Correlated functional status among segregating V segments might be attributable to linkage disequilibrium, but an unknown experimental factor could not be ruled out. Broadly in line with IMGT annotations, most TCR beta V segments showed up in productive rearrangements about 90% or about 30% of the time in an earlier analysis of 450 to 750 of the donors. According to a later genetic analysis, donors in an Asian-associated ancestry cluster had fewer N-insertions in productive TCRs than the approximately 650-donor mean. The presence/absence analyses assumed that sequencing depth was roughly uniform across donors, and that assumption may not be true. The sequencing pipeline was judged likely to have produced a cluster of highly shared sequence variants as a technical artifact.

The cohort consisted of 650 to 850 healthy bone marrow donors. At the time of sampling, every cohort member was nominally healthy, though immune exposures that went unrecorded were likely present. The donor tested CMV seropositive, placing the donor among the 289 seropositive members of the cohort. Each donor provided a peripheral blood sample, and peripheral blood mononuclear cells were used for TCR beta sequencing. The Qiagen DNeasy Blood Extraction Kit was used to extract genomic DNA from the blood cell samples. In this sample, this clone turned up a few times. Its antigen is not yet known. No base quality values were provided; no much bigger clone lies one nucleotide off. Library method: the immunoSEQ multiplex PCR assay. A mixture of 60 forward primers for TCR Vbeta segments and 13 reverse primers for TCR Jbeta segments was used in the multiplex PCR. The CDR3 region of rearranged TCR beta genes was amplified from genomic DNA with a multiplex PCR assay. The Illumina HiSeq System was used to sequence the amplified TCR beta libraries as 87-base-pair reads. In the authors' own workflow: A later analysis counted some 80 million unique TCR beta chains across the 666 repertoires, and roughly 10 million of these chains were shared by at least two donors. A nearest-neighbor algorithm error-corrected the raw reads and collapsed the reads into unique sequences, merging closely related sequences to remove PCR and sequencing errors. Alignment of CDR3 sequences to IMGT reference sequences was used to assign V, D and J gene segments. Each retained sequence needed at least a six-nucleotide match to both a V gene segment and a J gene segment. A rearrangement counted as productive if the CDR3 had no stop codons and remained in frame with V and J, and every other rearrangement counted as non-productive. CDR3 was defined by IMGT convention, running from the second conserved V-encoded cysteine to the conserved J-encoded phenylalanine. The earlier analysis of 587 of the donors excluded sequences that lacked an unambiguous match to a single V gene segment. An earlier analysis of some 500 of the donors classified V segments as functional when productive rearrangements were above 56.7% and as segregating when the standard deviation between donors was above 5%. To diagnose cytomegalovirus status from the catalog of TCR beta chain sequences, a statistical classification framework was built. V and J gene assignment, in a later analysis, came from comparing TCR nucleotide sequences with IMGT/GENE-DB human TR gene sequences. In a later analysis, CDR3 sequences and most-parsimonious VDJ recombination scenarios were assigned using the TCRdist pipeline. A later analysis defined each TCR beta chain by its CDR3 amino acid sequence plus V-gene family, and excluded reads lacking a unique V-gene family. In a later analysis, 500 to 700 highly shared, low-generation-probability nucleotide sequences were removed to address suspected cross-contamination and a sequencing artifact. A later analysis calculated a clonal expansion index for each public chain from normalized within-repertoire ranks of inferred template counts. In a later analysis, generation probabilities were computed using a VDJ recombination model fitted to out-of-frame rearrangements, and the results were checked against IGoR. In a later analysis, hypergeometric tests were used to score TCR-TCR, TCR-HLA and TCR-CMV co-occurrence, with a repertoire-size bias correction applied to TCR pairs. False discovery rates were estimated in a later analysis by permuting HLA or CMV assignments 20 times. In a later analysis, co-occurring TCRs were grouped using DBSCAN, and TCRdist sequence similarity was added for clustering within HLA-allele-positive subsets. Repertoires with fewer than 30,000 or more than 120,000 public chains were left out of co-occurrence clustering, as were five repertoires with anomalous nucleotide sharing. Here the immuneACCESS table is served through TCRdb, limited to in-frame sequences with V and J called. Missing clones are a known gap in these copies; in checked studies unresolved V genes cover under half, and the rest lacks a known reason. The V and J calls and clone size come from that table; D and trimming were worked out from the DNA. The sample table contains over 100,000 clones; only one count was recorded for roughly a tenth of them. Approximately 6% of the sample rests with the top ten.

The receptor comes from a man aged 35 to 55 in good health and CMV-seropositive. The sequence is built from TRBV11-2 and TRBJ1-2; the D gene is not confidently resolved. The sequenced material came from PBMCs. The CDR3 reads CASSLEPGSTHGYTF. The base sequence is TGTGCCAGCAGCTTAGAACCAGGCAGCACCCATGGCTACACCTTC.